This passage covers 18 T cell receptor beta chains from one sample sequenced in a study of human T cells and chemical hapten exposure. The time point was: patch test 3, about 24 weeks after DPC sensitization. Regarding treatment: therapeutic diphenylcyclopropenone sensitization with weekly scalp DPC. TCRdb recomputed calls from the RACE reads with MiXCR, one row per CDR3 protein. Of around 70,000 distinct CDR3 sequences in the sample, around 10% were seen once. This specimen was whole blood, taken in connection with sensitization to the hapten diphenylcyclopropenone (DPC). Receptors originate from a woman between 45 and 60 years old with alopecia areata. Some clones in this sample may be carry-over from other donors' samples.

This CDR3 reads CASSLETADGYTF. In nucleotides, the CDR3 is TGTGCCAGCAGCTTAGAGACAGCTGATGGCTACACCTTC. The chain uses TRBV7-9 and TRBJ1-2; tentative D call: TRBD1 (5 bases). V was clipped by 1 base and J by 6 bases, with 9 bases between them. Germline loops: CDR1 SEHNR, CDR2 FQNEAQ (reference sequence). The CDR3 length is 13 residues.

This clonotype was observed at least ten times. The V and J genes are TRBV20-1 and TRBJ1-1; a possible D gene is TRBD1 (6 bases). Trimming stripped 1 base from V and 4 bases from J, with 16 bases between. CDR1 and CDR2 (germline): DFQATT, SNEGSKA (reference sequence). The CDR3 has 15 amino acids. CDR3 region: CSARGSNRVGTEAFF. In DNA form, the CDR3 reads TGCAGTGCTAGAGGGTCGAACAGGGTAGGCACTGAAGCTTTCTTT.

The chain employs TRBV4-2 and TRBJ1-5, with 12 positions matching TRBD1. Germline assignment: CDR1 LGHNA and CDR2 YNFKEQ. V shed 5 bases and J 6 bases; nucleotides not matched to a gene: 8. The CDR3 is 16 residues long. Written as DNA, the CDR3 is TGTGCCAGCAGCGGTCCCGGGACAGGGGGCGGTCAGCCCCAGCATTTT. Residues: CASSGPGTGGGQPQHF.

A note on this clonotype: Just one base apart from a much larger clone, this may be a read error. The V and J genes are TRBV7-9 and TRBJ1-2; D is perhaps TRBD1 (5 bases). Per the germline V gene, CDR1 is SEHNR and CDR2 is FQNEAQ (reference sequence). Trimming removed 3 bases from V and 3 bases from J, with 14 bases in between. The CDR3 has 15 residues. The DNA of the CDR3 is TGTGCCAGCAGCTTGGCACTGGACAAATACTATGGCTACACCTTC. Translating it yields CASSLALDKYYGYTF.

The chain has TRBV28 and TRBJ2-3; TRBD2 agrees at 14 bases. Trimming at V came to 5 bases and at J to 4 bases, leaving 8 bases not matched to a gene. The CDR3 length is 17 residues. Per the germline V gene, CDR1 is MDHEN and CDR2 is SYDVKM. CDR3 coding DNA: TGTGCCAGCAGTCCGCGGACTAGCGGGAGGTGGTCAGATACGCAGTATTTT. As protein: CASSPRTSGRWSDTQYF.

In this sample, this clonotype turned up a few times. The CDR3: CSASTQGSGANVLTF. In nucleotides, the CDR3 is TGCAGTGCGAGCACACAGGGCTCTGGGGCCAACGTCCTGACTTTC. The rearrangement links TRBV20-1 to TRBJ2-6, with a weak D call TRBD1 (6 bases). The ends were cut back, 6 bases at V and 0 bases at J, with 12 bases in the middle. CDR3 length equals 15 residues. CDR1 DFQATT and CDR2 SNEGSKA come from the germline V gene (reference sequence).

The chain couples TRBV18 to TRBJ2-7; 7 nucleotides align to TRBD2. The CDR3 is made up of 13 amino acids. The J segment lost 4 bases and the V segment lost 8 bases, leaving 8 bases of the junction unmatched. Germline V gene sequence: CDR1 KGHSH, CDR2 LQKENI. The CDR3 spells CASAQGGDYEQYF. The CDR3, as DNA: TGTGCCAGCGCTCAGGGAGGGGATTACGAGCAGTACTTC.

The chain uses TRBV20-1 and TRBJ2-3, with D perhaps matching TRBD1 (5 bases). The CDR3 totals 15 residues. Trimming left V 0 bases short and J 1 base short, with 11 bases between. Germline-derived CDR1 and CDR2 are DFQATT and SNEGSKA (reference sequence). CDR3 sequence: CSARDSGFGTDTQYF. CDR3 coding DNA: TGCAGTGCTAGAGATTCAGGGTTCGGCACAGATACGCAGTATTTT.

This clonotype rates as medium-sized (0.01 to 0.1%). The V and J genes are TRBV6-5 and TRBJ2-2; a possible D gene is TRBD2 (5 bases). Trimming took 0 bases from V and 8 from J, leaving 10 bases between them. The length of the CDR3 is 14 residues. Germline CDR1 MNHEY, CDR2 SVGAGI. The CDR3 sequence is CASSYSGVSGELFF. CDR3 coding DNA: TGTGCCAGCAGTTACTCCGGGGTCTCGGGGGAGCTGTTTTTT.

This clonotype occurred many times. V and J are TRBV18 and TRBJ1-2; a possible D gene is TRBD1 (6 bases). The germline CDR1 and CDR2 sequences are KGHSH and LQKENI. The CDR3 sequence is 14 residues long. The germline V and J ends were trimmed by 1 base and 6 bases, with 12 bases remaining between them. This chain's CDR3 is CASSPQNRADGYTF. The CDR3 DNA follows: TGTGCCAGCTCACCACAGAACAGGGCGGATGGCTACACCTTC.

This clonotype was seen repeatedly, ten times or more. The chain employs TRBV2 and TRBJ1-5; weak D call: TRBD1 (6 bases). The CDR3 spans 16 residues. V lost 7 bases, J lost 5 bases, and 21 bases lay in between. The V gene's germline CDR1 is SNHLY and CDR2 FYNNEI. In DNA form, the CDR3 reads TGTGCCAGCACCGAGGGGGGGGCAGTGACCTATCAGCCCCAGCATTTT. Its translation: CASTEGGAVTYQPQHF.

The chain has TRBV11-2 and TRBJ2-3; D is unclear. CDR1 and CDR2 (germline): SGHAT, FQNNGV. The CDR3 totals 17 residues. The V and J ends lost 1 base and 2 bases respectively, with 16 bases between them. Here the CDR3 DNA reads TGTGCCAGCAGCTTAGGCGGTTCGGGTTCGAACACAGATACGCAGTATTTT. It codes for CASSLGGSGSNTDTQYF.

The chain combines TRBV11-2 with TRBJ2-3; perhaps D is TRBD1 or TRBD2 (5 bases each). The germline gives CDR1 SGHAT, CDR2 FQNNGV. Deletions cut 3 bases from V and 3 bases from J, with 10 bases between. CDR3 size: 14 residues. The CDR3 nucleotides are TGTGCCAGCAGCTTTCTCTGGGGGACAGATACGCAGTATTTT. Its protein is CASSFLWGTDTQYF.

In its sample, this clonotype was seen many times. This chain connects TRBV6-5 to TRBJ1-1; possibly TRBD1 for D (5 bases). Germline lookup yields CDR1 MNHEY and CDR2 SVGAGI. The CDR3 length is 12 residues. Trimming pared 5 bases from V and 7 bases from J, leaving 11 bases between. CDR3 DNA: TGTGCCAGCAGTCCTAGGGACGGTGAAGCTTTCTTT. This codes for CASSPRDGEAFF.

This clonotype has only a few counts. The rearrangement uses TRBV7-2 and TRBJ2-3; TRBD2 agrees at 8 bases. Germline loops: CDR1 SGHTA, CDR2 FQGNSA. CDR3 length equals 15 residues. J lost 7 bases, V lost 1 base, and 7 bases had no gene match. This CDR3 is CASSLGAGGLNTQYF. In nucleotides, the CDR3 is TGTGCCAGCAGCTTAGGGGCGGGAGGTCTGAATACGCAGTATTTT.

The CDR3 loop reads CASSPHYSNQPQHF. For the CDR3, the DNA is TGTGCCAGCAGTCCACACTATAGCAATCAGCCCCAGCATTTT. The rearrangement joins TRBV2 to TRBJ1-5; D not certain. The CDR3 consists of 14 residues. Trimming removed 5 bases from V and 0 bases from J, with 8 bases in between. The germline CDR1 and CDR2 sequences are SNHLY and FYNNEI.

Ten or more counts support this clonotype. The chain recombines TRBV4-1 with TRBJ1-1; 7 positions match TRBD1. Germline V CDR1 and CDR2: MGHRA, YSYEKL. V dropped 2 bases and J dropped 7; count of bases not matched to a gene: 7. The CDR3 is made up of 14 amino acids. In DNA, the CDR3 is TGCGCCAGCAGCCAACCGACAGGGACTAATGAAGCTTTCTTT. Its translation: CASSQPTGTNEAFF.

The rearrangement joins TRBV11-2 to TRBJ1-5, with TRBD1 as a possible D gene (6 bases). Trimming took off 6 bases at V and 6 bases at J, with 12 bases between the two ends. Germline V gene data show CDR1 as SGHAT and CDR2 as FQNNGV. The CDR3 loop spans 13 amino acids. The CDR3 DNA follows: TGTGCCAGCAGATCAGACAGGTCTCAGCCCCAGCATTTT. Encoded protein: CASRSDRSQPQHF.